This TCR beta chain is drawn from a study of CD8 T cells in Susac syndrome. Study-level results: Acknowledgment was made by the study that its TCR sequencing and HLA analysis involved a relatively small number of individuals.

CDR3 length: 14 amino acids. V was cut by 3 bases and J by 7 bases, with 15 bases left in between. Per germline, CDR1 SGHDN and CDR2 FVKESK. cDNA came from roughly 0.47 to 1 ug RNA primed by random hexamers. Multiplex PCR with immunoSEQ amplified the TCR beta CDR3 across 54 Vbeta and 13 Jbeta. TCRdb analysed the immunoSEQ multiplex PCR reads with MiXCR anew, one entry per CDR3 protein. The table includes 180,000 or so distinct CDR3 sequences, 90% to 95% detected once. Sequencing of TCR beta, carried out with a high-throughput approach, was applied to CD8+ and CD4+ T cells from the blood. Purification of the CD8+ and CD4+ T cells relied on negative isolation, and TEMRA cells underwent FACS enrichment. On this clonotype: Its antigen is not identified.

The chain couples TRBV14 to TRBJ1-2; D may be TRBD1 (5 bases). The material sequenced was CD4+ T cells from PBMCs. This clonotype originated in a human donor with multiple sclerosis. CDR3 sequence: CASSQGGKSFGYTF. The CDR3 bases are TGTGCCAGCAGCCAGGGGGGGAAAAGTTTTGGCTACACCTTC.